The subject of this entry is one T cell receptor beta chain. Its antigen is unknown. The sample is drawn from a study of T cells in Graves' hyperthyroidism and ophthalmopathy. Exclusion of patients followed from uncontrolled infection, other autoimmune disease, pregnancy or lactation. Germline CDR1 SGDLS, CDR2 YYNGEE. CDR3 length equals 16 residues. The V end lost 4 bases, the J end lost 2 bases, and 18 bases lay between the germline ends. Overall study findings and caveats: Blood held most thyroid clonotypes expanded above 0.001 frequency.

TCR beta CDR3 regions were amplified from RNA transcripts. The HTBI primer set drove a first-round RT-PCR of the TCR CDR3. TCRdb re-derived calls from the multiplex PCR reads in MiXCR, one entry per CDR3 protein. The sample includes approximately 640,000 distinct CDR3 sequences, about 45% of them seen just once. This TCR was recovered from an adult man with Graves' disease, either hyperthyroidism or ophthalmopathy (not recorded which). The source material was peripheral blood or thyroid tissue (not recorded which). The chain recombines TRBV9 with TRBJ1-2; weak D call: TRBD1 (5 bases). Written as DNA, the CDR3 is TGTGCCAGCAGCCAACCTGGGGGTTCGGAGAACTATGGCTACACCTTC. This translates into CASSQPGGSENYGYTF. The whole variable domain, filled in from reference TRBV9 and TRBJ1-2, reads DSGVTQTPKHLITATGQRVTLRCSPRSGDLSVYWYQQSLDQGLQFLIQYYNGEERAKGNILERFSAQQFPDLHSELNLSSLELGDSALYFCASSQPGGSENYGYTFGSGTRLTVV.